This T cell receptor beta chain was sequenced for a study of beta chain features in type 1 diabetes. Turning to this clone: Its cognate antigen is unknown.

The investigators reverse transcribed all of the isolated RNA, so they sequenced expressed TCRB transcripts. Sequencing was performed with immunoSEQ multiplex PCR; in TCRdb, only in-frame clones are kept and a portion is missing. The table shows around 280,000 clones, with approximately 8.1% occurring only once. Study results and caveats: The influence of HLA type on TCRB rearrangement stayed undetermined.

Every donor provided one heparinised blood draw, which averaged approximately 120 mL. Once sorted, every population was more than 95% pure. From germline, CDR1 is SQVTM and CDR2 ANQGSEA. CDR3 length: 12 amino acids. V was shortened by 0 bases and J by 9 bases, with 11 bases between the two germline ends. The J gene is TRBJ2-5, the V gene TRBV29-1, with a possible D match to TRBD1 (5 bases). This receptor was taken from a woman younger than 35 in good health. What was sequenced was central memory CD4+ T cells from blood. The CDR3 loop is CSVEESRVSQYF. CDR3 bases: TGCAGCGTTGAAGAAAGCAGGGTCTCCCAGTACTTC.